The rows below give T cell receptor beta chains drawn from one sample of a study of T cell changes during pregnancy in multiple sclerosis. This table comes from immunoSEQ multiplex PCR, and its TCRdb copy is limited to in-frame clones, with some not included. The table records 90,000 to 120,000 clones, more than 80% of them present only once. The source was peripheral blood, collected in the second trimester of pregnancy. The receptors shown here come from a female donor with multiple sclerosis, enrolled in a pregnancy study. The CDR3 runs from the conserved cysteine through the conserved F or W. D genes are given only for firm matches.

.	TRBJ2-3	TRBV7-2	CASSSGTGTQYF
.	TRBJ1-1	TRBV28	CASSSSDWDTEAFF
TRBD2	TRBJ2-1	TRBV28	CASSSGLAAYNEQFF
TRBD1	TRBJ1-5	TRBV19	CASSIAFGQGFKPQHF
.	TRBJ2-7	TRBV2	CASSDDSYEQYF
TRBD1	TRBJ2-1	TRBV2	CASTRGSYNEQFF
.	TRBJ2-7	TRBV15	CATSRVGDSYEQYF
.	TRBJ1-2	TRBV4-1	CASSQEGGDWNYGYTF
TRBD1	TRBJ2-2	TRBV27	CASSLSSGTGVTGELFF
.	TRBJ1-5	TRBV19	CASSNLGLLADQPQHF
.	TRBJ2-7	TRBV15	CATSKERGYYEQYF
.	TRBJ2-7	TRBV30	CAWSVAFYEQYF
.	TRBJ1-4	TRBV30	CAWSGGEGEKLFF
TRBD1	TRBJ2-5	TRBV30	CAWGEGQVHSETQYF
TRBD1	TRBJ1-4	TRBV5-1	CASSPTGVGEKLFF
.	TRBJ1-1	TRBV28	CASTPAGGRPSMNTEAFF
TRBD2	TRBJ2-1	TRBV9	CASSVASGGASYNEQFF
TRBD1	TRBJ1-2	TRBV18	CASSPKDRVGYGYTF